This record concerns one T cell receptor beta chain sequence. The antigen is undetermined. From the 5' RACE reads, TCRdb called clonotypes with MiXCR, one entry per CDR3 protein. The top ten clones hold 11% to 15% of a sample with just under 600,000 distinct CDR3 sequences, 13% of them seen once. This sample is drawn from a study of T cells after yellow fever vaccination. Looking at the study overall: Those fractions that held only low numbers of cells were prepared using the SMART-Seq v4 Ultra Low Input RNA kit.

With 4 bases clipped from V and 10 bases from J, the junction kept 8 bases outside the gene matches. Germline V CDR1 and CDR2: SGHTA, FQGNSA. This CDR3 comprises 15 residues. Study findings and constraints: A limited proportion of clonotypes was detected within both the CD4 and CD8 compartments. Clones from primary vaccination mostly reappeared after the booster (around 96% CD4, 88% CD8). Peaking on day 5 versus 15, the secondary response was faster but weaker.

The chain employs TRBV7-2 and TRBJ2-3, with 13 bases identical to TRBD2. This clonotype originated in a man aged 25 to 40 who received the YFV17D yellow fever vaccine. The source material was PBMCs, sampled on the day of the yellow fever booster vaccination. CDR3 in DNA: TGTGCCAGCAGCTCGTACACTAGCGGGAGGGACGCGCAGTATTTT. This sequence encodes CASSSYTSGRDAQYF.